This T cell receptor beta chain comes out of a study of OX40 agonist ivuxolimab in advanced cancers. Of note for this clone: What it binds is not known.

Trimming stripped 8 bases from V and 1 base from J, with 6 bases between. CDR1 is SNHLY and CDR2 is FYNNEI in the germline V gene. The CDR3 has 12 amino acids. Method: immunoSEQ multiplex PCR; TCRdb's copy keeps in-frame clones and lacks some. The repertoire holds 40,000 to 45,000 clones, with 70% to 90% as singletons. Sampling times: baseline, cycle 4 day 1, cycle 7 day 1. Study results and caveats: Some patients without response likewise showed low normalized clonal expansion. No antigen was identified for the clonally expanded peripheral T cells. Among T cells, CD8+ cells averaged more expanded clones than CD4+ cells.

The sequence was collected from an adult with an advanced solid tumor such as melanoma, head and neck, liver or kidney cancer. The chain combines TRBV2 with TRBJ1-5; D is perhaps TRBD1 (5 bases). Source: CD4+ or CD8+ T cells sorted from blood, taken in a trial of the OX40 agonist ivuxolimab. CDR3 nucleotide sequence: TGTGCCAGCGGGGGAAGCAATCAGCCCCAGCATTTT. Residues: CASGGSNQPQHF.